Below, 25 T cell receptor beta chains from the same sample are listed, as sequenced in a study of control samples from healthy donors and cancer patients. The method was immunoSEQ multiplex PCR; TCRdb's version includes in-frame clones alone and lacks a portion of them. In the table there are around 140,000 clones, nearly 90% of which are singletons. The sequencing input was PBMCs. The receptors shown here come from a man in his fifties or sixties with head and neck cancer.

The rearrangement links TRBV30 to TRBJ2-1; D is unresolved. Germline values: CDR1 GTSNPN, CDR2 SVGIG (reference sequence). V was trimmed by 0 bases and J by 9 bases, leaving 9 bases between them. The CDR3 sequence is 12 residues long. This CDR3 reads CAWSVQGIEQFF. CDR3 sequence (DNA): TGTGCCTGGAGTGTACAAGGAATTGAGCAGTTCTTC.

The chain employs TRBV6-5 and TRBJ2-1; possible D gene TRBD1, 6 bases. V shed 8 bases and J shed 2 bases, with 16 bases lying between them. Germline V gives CDR1 MNHEY, CDR2 SVGAGI. The CDR3 consists of 15 residues. The CDR3 loop is CASQKNRDPYNEQFF. For the CDR3, the DNA is TGTGCCAGCCAGAAGAACAGGGATCCCTACAATGAGCAGTTCTTC.

The CDR3 protein is CASSLGTPNYGYTF. CDR3 in DNA: TGTGCCAGCAGCTTAGGGACGCCTAACTATGGCTACACCTTC. The chain couples TRBV7-2 to TRBJ1-2, with D unresolved. Trimming removed 1 base at V and 0 bases at J, with 6 bases between. The CDR3 totals 14 residues. CDR1 and CDR2 from the germline V gene are SGHTA and FQGNSA.

The chain links TRBV11-3 to TRBJ2-2, with 12 bases that match TRBD1. Trimming removed 3 bases from V and 5 bases from J; junction bases left unmatched: 7. CDR1 is SGHNT, CDR2 YENEEA, per germline. CDR3 length: 17 amino acids. The CDR3 here is CASSLEGQGAGTGELFF. The CDR3 bases are TGTGCCAGCAGCTTGGAGGGACAGGGGGCTGGGACCGGGGAGCTGTTTTTT.

The rearrangement joins TRBV4-1 to TRBJ2-7; 10 nucleotides align to TRBD2. V lost 0 bases to trimming and J lost 6 bases; unmatched junction nucleotides: 8. The germline CDR1 and CDR2 sequences are MGHRA and YSYEKL. This CDR3 is built from 16 residues. This CDR3 reads CASSQDRAGLALEQYF. The DNA of the CDR3 is TGCGCCAGCAGCCAAGATCGGGCGGGACTAGCGCTCGAGCAGTACTTC.

V usage is TRBV4-2 and J usage is TRBJ1-5; 9 nucleotides match TRBD1. Germline-derived CDR1 and CDR2 are LGHNA and YNFKEQ. The CDR3 is 17 residues long. V lost 0 bases, J lost 4 bases, and 7 bases stayed unmatched. The CDR3 is CASSQDWGTGRNQPQHF. DNA of the CDR3: TGTGCCAGCAGCCAAGATTGGGGGACAGGGAGGAATCAGCCCCAGCATTTT.

The CDR3 is CASMKDRVRRQPQHF. The CDR3, as DNA: TGTGCCAGCATGAAAGACAGGGTACGACGTCAGCCCCAGCATTTT. The chain combines TRBV28 with TRBJ1-5; 7 bases fit TRBD1. Germline V gene sequence: CDR1 MDHEN, CDR2 SYDVKM. The junction had 12 bases not matched to a gene; V was cut back by 7 bases and J by 6 bases. CDR3 length: 15 residues.

This clone has a handful of counts. This chain connects TRBV2 to TRBJ2-2; unclear D gene. This CDR3 spans 14 amino acids. The V end lost 8 bases, the J end lost 1 base, and 11 bases lay between the germline ends. Per the germline V gene, CDR1 is SNHLY and CDR2 is FYNNEI. The CDR3 loop is CASLGRWNTGELFF. The CDR3 DNA sequence: TGTGCCAGCCTAGGGCGGTGGAACACCGGGGAGCTGTTTTTT.

The rearrangement links TRBV5-1 to TRBJ1-4; 12 bases are shared with TRBD1. Germline V gene sequence: CDR1 SGHRS, CDR2 YFSETQ. The CDR3 runs 17 residues. Losses at the gene ends were 4 bases for V and 7 bases for J; bases not matched to a gene: 11. CDR3 sequence: CASSIPGQGAGTEKLFF. In nucleotides, the CDR3 is TGCGCCAGCAGCATCCCGGGACAGGGGGCGGGGACTGAAAAACTGTTTTTT.

The V call is TRBV5-1, the J call TRBJ1-1; unclear D gene. V shed 7 bases and J shed 1 base, with 5 bases lying between them. CDR1 is SGHRS and CDR2 is YFSETQ in the germline V gene. The CDR3 extends over 11 amino acids. CDR3 DNA: TGCGCCAGCCGGGAGAACACTGAAGCTTTCTTT. Translation gives CASRENTEAFF.

The chain uses TRBV24-1 and TRBJ2-7; TRBD1 or TRBD2 may be the D gene (5 bases each). This CDR3 has 14 residues. Trimming stripped 6 bases from V and 0 bases from J, with 11 bases between. Germline CDR1 and CDR2: KGHDR and SFDVKD. The CDR3 reads CATSRGQDSYEQYF. The CDR3 DNA is TGTGCCACCAGTCGGGGCCAGGACTCCTACGAGCAGTACTTC.

This chain connects TRBV29-1 to TRBJ2-7; 10 nucleotides align to TRBD1. Germline CDR1 is SQVTM and CDR2 is ANQGSEA. V trimming: 6 bases; J trimming: 4 bases; junction bases outside the gene matches: 9. The CDR3 totals 14 residues. Here the CDR3 reads CSVSPTGGSYEQYF. Here the CDR3 DNA reads TGCAGCGTCTCACCGACAGGGGGCTCTTACGAGCAGTACTTC.

The chain joins TRBV23-1 to TRBJ2-3; 8 bases align to TRBD2. TRBV23-1 is filed as an ORF, its function uncertain. Trimming at V came to 1 base and at J to 2 bases, leaving 8 bases not matched to a gene. The CDR3 is 17 residues long. CDR3 DNA: TGCGCCAGCAGTCAATTTGGCGGGAGGCCTTTCACAGATACGCAGTATTTT. This translates into CASSQFGGRPFTDTQYF.

This chain connects TRBV6-2 or TRBV6-3 to TRBJ2-4; D may be TRBD1 (6 bases). Between the trimmed V and J ends, which lost 6 bases and 4 bases, there was a span of 10 bases. The CDR3 is made up of 13 amino acids. CDR1 is MNHEY, CDR2 SVGEGT, per germline. The CDR3 sequence: CASSNGQKNIQYF. In nucleotides, the CDR3 is TGTGCCAGCAGCAACGGACAGAAAAACATTCAGTACTTC.

The chain couples TRBV27 to TRBJ2-6; D gene unclear. Germline values: CDR1 MNHEY, CDR2 SMNVEV (reference sequence). Trimming removed 2 bases from V and 0 bases from J, with 20 bases in between. This CDR3 has 20 amino acids. The CDR3 protein is CASSLKPGGTFSSGANVLTF. Here the CDR3 DNA reads TGTGCCAGCAGTTTAAAGCCCGGCGGAACCTTCTCCTCTGGGGCCAACGTCCTGACTTTC. Full variable domain (outside the CDR3, taken from reference TRBV27 and TRBJ2-6): EAQVTQNPRYLITVTGKKLTVTCSQNMNHEYMSWYRQDPGLGLRQIYYSMNVEVTDKGDVPEGYKVSRKEKRNFPLILESPSPNQTSLYFCASSLKPGGTFSSGANVLTFGAGSRLTVL.

The rearrangement uses TRBV18 and TRBJ1-6; TRBD1 matches at 8 bases. This CDR3 is built from 15 residues. Germline V gene lookup returns CDR1 KGHSH and CDR2 LQKENI. V shed 6 bases, J shed 10 bases, and the junction held 11 bases outside the gene matches. The CDR3 loop reads CASSLYDRGQSPLHF. The CDR3 DNA reads TGTGCCAGCTCGCTTTACGACAGGGGTCAATCACCCCTCCACTTT.

V and J are TRBV13 and TRBJ2-1; 11 nucleotides match TRBD1. Germline values: CDR1 PRHDT, CDR2 FYEKMQ (reference sequence). CDR3 size: 14 residues. The J segment lost 7 bases and the V segment lost 7 bases, leaving 6 bases of the junction unmatched. The CDR3 here is CASNGQGARNEQFF. CDR3 sequence (DNA): TGTGCCAGCAACGGACAGGGGGCAAGAAATGAGCAGTTCTTC.

This chain links TRBV10-3 with TRBJ2-1; D uncertain. Deletions cut 8 bases from V and 3 bases from J, with 17 bases between. The CDR3 spans 15 residues. Germline V gene sequence: CDR1 ENHRY, CDR2 SYGVKD. The CDR3 spells CAIGSTRRFYNEQFF. The CDR3 region has the DNA TGTGCCATCGGGTCAACTCGGCGGTTCTACAATGAGCAGTTCTTC.

V gene TRBV29-1 combines with J gene TRBJ1-2; no clear D. Germline lookup yields CDR1 SQVTM and CDR2 ANQGSEA. Trimming removed 5 bases from V and 4 bases from J, with 14 bases in between. The CDR3 has 13 residues. CDR3 DNA: TGCAGCGTTAATAAGGGTAAAATCTATGGCTACACCTTC. It yields the protein CSVNKGKIYGYTF.

This chain links TRBV9 with TRBJ1-1; D not resolved. The CDR3 is 13 amino acids. V was clipped by 2 bases and J by 0 bases, with 5 bases between them. CDR1 and CDR2 from the germline V gene are SGDLS and YYNGEE. CDR3 loop: CASSVQMNTEAFF. The CDR3 DNA follows: TGTGCCAGCAGCGTGCAGATGAACACTGAAGCTTTCTTT.

The rearrangement uses TRBV14 and TRBJ1-1; 7 bases agree with TRBD1. Germline values: CDR1 SGHDN, CDR2 FVKESK. V shed 0 bases, J shed 8 bases, and the junction held 3 bases outside the gene matches. The CDR3 spans 13 residues. CDR3 residues: CASSQEYRGEAFF. For the CDR3, the DNA is TGTGCCAGCAGCCAAGAATACAGGGGAGAAGCTTTCTTT.

The chain has TRBV15 and TRBJ1-2, with TRBD1 matching 11 bases. The germline gives CDR1 LNHNV, CDR2 YYDKDF (reference sequence). V shed 0 bases and J 5 bases; nucleotides not matched to a gene: 8. CDR3 length: 17 residues. The CDR3 sequence is CATSRDQGTGGSYGYTF. The CDR3 nucleotides are TGTGCCACCAGCAGAGATCAAGGGACAGGGGGAAGTTATGGCTACACCTTC.

The chain recombines TRBV28 with TRBJ1-1; D may be TRBD1 (6 bases). Germline V gene lookup returns CDR1 MDHEN and CDR2 SYDVKM. Trimming removed 5 bases from V and 1 base from J, with 11 bases in between. CDR3 length: 14 residues. CDR3 loop: CASSLPDRNTEAFF. The DNA for the CDR3 is TGTGCCAGCAGTCTACCGGACAGGAACACTGAAGCTTTCTTT.

J is TRBJ2-7 and V is TRBV11-2; 7 bases align to TRBD1. Losses at the gene ends were 4 bases for V and 0 bases for J; bases not matched to a gene: 6. The CDR3 has 15 residues. Per germline, CDR1 SGHAT and CDR2 FQNNGV. CDR3 residues: CASSYHRGHSYEQYF. DNA of the CDR3: TGTGCCAGCAGCTACCACAGGGGACACTCCTACGAGCAGTACTTC.

The chain combines TRBV6-5 with TRBJ1-1, with 9 bases matching TRBD1. Germline V gene lookup returns CDR1 MNHEY and CDR2 SVGAGI. The CDR3 consists of 14 residues. Losses at the gene ends were 6 bases for V and 5 bases for J; bases not matched to a gene: 7. CDR3 residues: CASRRDREATEAFF. The CDR3 nucleotides are TGTGCCAGCAGGAGGGACAGGGAAGCAACTGAAGCTTTCTTT.